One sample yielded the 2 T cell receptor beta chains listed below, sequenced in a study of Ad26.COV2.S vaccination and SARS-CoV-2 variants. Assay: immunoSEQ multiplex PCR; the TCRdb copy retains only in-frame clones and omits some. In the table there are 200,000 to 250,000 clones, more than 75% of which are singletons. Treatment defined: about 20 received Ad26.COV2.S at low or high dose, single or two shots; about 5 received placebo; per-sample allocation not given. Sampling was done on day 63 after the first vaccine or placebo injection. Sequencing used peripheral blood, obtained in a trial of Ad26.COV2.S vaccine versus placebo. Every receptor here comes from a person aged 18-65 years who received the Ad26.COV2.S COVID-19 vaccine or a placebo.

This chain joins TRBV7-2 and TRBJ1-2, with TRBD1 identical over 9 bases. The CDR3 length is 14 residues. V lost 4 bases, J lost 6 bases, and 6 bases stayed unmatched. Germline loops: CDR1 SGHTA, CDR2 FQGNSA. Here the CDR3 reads CASSSLDRGNGYTF. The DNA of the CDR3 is TGTGCCAGCAGCTCCCTAGACAGGGGGAATGGCTACACCTTC. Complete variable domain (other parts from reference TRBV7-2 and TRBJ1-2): GAGVSQSPSNKVTEKGKDVELRCDPISGHTALYWYRQSLGQGLEFLIYFQGNSAPDKSGLPSDRFSAERTGGSVSTLTIQRTQQEDSAVYLCASSSLDRGNGYTFGSGTRLTVV.

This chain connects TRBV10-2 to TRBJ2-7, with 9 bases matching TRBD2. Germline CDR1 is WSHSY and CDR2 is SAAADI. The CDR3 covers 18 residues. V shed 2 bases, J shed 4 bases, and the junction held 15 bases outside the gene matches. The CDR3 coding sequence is TGCGCCAGCAGTGAGCGAGCCGGGGCGGGAGGGCCCAGGTACGAGCAGTACTTC. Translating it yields CASSERAGAGGPRYEQYF.